These 9 T cell receptor beta chains share one sample of origin, sequenced in a study of early T cells in non-severe SARS-CoV-2 infection. Each CDR3 protein is one row after TCRdb ran MiXCR on the 5' RACE reads. This table has about 50,000 distinct CDR3 sequences, around a tenth appearing once. The sequencing sample was made of whole blood. These TCRs come from an adult who was a healthcare worker with PCR-confirmed SARS-CoV-2 infection or an uninfected control (not recorded which).

In its sample, this clonotype was seen a few times. This chain connects TRBV20-1 to TRBJ2-1; TRBD1 or TRBD2 may be the D gene (6 bases each). V lost 4 bases and J 8 bases, leaving 24 bases between the germline ends. The CDR3 extends over 16 amino acids. Germline V gene sequence: CDR1 DFQATT, CDR2 SNEGSKA (reference sequence). The CDR3 is CSAIRPGASFSHEQFF. The CDR3 coding sequence is TGCAGTGCTATTCGGCCGGGGGCCTCTTTTAGCCATGAGCAGTTCTTC.

This clonotype occurred a few times. The chain links TRBV20-1 to TRBJ1-1; D is perhaps TRBD1 (6 bases). Trimming stripped 5 bases from V and 3 bases from J, with 10 bases between. This CDR3 has 12 amino acids. Per the germline V gene, CDR1 is DFQATT and CDR2 is SNEGSKA (reference sequence). The chain's CDR3 is CSAPRGDTEAFF. CDR3 sequence (DNA): TGCAGTGCTCCTAGGGGGGACACTGAAGCTTTCTTT.

This clonotype was observed at least ten times. V gene TRBV5-6 combines with J gene TRBJ2-7; no definite D call. CDR1 and CDR2 from the germline V gene are SGHDT and YYEEEE. The CDR3 spans 12 residues. V was clipped by 2 bases and J by 3 bases, with 6 bases between them. The CDR3 nucleotides read TGTGCCAGCAGCTTTGGCCGCTACGAGCAGTACTTC. Residues: CASSFGRYEQYF.

The chain employs TRBV12-3 or TRBV12-4 and TRBJ2-2; 8 bases line up with TRBD1. This CDR3 comprises 21 residues. Trimming removed 6 bases from V and 0 bases from J; junction bases left unmatched: 21. As DNA, the CDR3 is TGTGCCAGCAGGACTTGGGCGAAGAATCTGGAACAGGGGGCGAACACCGGGGAGCTGTTTTTT. This translates into CASRTWAKNLEQGANTGELFF.

The gene calls are TRBV12-3 or TRBV12-4 and TRBJ1-4; D is unresolved. This CDR3 comprises 15 residues. The CDR3 protein is CACGSLRATNEKLFF. Here the CDR3 DNA reads TGTGCTTGCGGCTCTTTGCGTGCAACTAATGAAAAACTGTTTTTT.

This clonotype has more than one count but fewer than ten. CDR3: CSAPPGLGYETQYF. The CDR3 DNA reads as TGCAGTGCTCCCCCGGGACTAGGTTACGAGACCCAGTACTTC. The chain couples TRBV20-1 to TRBJ2-5; TRBD2 matches 8 bases. In germline, CDR1 is DFQATT, CDR2 SNEGSKA (reference sequence). This CDR3 spans 14 amino acids. J was trimmed by 5 bases and V by 5 bases; bases with no gene match: 10.

This clonotype was recorded many times. V is TRBV7-2 and J is TRBJ2-7; D possibly corresponds to TRBD1 (6 bases). In germline, CDR1 is SGHTA, CDR2 FQGNSA. Trimming removed 5 bases from V and 6 bases from J, with 14 bases in between. The length of the CDR3 is 13 residues. The CDR3 reads CASSPSAGAEQYF. The CDR3 region has the DNA TGTGCCAGCAGCCCCAGCGCAGGGGCCGAGCAGTACTTC.

This clonotype was seen repeatedly, ten times or more. The chain employs TRBV2 and TRBJ2-1; D remains unclear. Germline V gene data show CDR1 as SNHLY and CDR2 as FYNNEI. Trimming took 5 bases from V and 0 from J, leaving 11 bases between them. The CDR3 is 15 amino acids. CDR3 in DNA: TGTGCCAGCAGTCTCAGACCAACCTCCTACAATGAGCAGTTCTTC. This translates into CASSLRPTSYNEQFF.

This clonotype has ten or more counts. V and J are TRBV6-6 and TRBJ2-2; D assignment may be TRBD1 or TRBD2 (6 bases each). With 6 bases removed from V and 1 base from J, the gap between germline ends came to 12 bases. The CDR3 spans 15 residues. The germline gives CDR1 MNHNY, CDR2 SVGAGI (reference sequence). Here the CDR3 reads CASRPGGQNTGELFF. The DNA for the CDR3 is TGTGCCAGCAGACCCGGGGGACAGAACACCGGGGAGCTGTTTTTT.